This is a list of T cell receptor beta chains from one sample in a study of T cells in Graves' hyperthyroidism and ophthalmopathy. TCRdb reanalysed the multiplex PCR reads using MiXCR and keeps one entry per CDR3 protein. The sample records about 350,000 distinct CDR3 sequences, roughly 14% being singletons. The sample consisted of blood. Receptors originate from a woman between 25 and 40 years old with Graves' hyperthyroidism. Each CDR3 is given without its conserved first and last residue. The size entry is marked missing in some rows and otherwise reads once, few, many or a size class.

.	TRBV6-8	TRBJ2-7	TSNLLGYEQY
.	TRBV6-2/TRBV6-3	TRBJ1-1	ASSKTGARSSMNTEAF
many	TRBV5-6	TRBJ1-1	ASSLKGTDTEAF
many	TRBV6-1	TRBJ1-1	ASVWRPENTEAF
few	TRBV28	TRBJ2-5	ASSGGRAGETQY
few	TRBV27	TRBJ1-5	ASRSNSNQPQH
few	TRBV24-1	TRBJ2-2	ATSDYRGTNTGELF
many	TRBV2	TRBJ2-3	ASGDSSSTDTQY
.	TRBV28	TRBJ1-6	ASRTDPNSPLH
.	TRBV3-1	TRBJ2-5	ASSQQPGEETQY
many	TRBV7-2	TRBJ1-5	ASSLERQSPQH
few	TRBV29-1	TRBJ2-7	SVEQGRGYEQY
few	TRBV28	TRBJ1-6	ASRYYSNNSPLH
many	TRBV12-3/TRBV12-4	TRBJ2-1	ASTLGGVTNEQF
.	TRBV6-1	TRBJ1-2	ASSDLSGYT
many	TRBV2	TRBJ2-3	ASTGPDTQY
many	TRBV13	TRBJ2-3	ASSFDRSTDTQY
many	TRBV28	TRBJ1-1	ASIKQDSEAF
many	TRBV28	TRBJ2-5	AARQGNGVETQY
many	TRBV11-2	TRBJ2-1	ASSLESSGINEQF
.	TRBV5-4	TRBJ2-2	ASSHTFRTANTGELF
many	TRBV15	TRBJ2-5	ATSGASGETQY
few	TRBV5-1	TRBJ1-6	ASSLLRQTGPANSPLH
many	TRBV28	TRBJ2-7	ASSSPGTGWQY
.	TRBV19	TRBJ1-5	ASSRPRDSPLKPQH
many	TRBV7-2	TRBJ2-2	ASSSPGTTSGELF
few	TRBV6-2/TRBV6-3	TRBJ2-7	ASSRDRFSYEQY
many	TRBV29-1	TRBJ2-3	SVGYLRTGGPTDTQY
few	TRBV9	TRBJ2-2	ASSVARNPNTGELF